This entry features one TCR beta chain sequence. Original methodology: Amplifying reference gene primers gave estimates of nucleated cell counts. Profiling relied on immunoSEQ multiplex PCR, and the TCRdb table lists in-frame clones only, not all of them. V, J and clone size were drawn from that table, and D and trimming were deduced from the DNA. Altogether 140,000 to 150,000 clones are present, around 90% being singletons, with the ten largest covering approximately 1.8%. The CDR3 has 19 residues. Germline lookup yields CDR1 MDHEN and CDR2 SYDVKM. J gave up 6 bases and V 6 bases, and 21 bases lay outside the gene matches. This record comes from a study of blood T cell repertoires in COVID-19. Whole-study context: The origin of the acute and convalescent COVID-19 samples was the United States, Italy and Spain. PBMCs, B-cell-depleted T cells, or T cells provided the cDNA or gDNA that made up the material.

This clonotype was obtained from a man between 65 and 79 years old with acute or convalescent COVID-19. This rearrangement joins TRBV28 to TRBJ1-5; TRBD1 agrees at 9 bases. The sequencing input was peripheral blood. This chain's CDR3 is CASRLQWGQGDNSGQPQHF. Written as DNA, the CDR3 is TGTGCCAGCAGACTCCAGTGGGGACAGGGTGATAACTCGGGTCAGCCCCAGCATTTT.